This T cell receptor beta chain was observed in a study of cytomegalovirus exposure and HLA in healthy donors. Study-wide context: It was reported in a later analysis that the approximately 110 validation repertoires used the same platform as the 500 to 700 first-cohort repertoires.

With regard to this clone: Antigen unknown.

The data were produced by immunoSEQ multiplex PCR, yet TCRdb's version contains in-frame clones alone and is incomplete. This sample has 150,000 to 200,000 clones; 85% occur once, and the top ten carry about 17%. The CDR3 is 17 amino acids. The ends lost 1 base at V and 3 bases at J; junction bases unmatched: 12. Looked up from germline, CDR1 is SQVTM and CDR2 is ANQGSEA. Overall study results and limits: Rarity marked most TCR sequences, yet some public TCRs occurred in many donors. In vitro, a few CMV-associated chains proved specific for CMV antigens. As was reported, the classifier diagnosed cytomegalovirus status with high specificity and sensitivity.

The sequenced sample was PBMCs. The TCR sequence derives from a man in his late teens or twenties in good health and CMV-seropositive. The V and J genes are TRBV29-1 and TRBJ2-3; 8 nucleotides line up with TRBD2. CDR3 sequence (DNA): TGCAGCGTTGAAGCCGGGGACGGGGGGGGCCCGACAGATACGCAGTATTTT. Translated, it gives CSVEAGDGGGPTDTQYF.